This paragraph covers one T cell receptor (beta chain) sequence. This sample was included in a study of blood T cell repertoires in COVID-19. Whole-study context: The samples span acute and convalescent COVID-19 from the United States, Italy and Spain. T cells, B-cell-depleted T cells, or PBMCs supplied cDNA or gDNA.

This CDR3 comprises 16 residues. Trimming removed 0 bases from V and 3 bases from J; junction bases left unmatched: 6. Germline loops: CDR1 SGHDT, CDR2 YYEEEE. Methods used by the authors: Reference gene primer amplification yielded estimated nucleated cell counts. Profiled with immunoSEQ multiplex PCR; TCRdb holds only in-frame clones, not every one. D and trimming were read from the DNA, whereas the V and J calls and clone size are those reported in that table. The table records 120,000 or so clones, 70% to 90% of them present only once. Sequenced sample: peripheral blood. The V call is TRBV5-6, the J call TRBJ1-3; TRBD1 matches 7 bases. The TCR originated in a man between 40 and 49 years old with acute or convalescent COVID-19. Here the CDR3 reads CASSLARRGYGNTIYF. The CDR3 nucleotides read TGTGCCAGCAGCTTGGCCCGCAGGGGGTATGGAAACACCATATATTTT.